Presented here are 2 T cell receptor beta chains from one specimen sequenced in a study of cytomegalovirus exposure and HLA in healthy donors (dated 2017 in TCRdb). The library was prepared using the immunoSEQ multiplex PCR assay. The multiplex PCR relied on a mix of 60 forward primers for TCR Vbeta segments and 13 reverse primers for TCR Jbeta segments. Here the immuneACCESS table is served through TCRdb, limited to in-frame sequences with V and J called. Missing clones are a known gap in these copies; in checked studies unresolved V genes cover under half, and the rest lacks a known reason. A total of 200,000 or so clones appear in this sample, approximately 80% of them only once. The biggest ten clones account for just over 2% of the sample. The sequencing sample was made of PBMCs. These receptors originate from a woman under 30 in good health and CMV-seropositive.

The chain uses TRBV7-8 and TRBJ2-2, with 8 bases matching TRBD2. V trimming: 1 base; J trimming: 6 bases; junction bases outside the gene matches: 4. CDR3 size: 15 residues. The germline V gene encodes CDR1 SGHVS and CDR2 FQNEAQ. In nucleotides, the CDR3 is TGTGCCAGCAGCTTAGAGACGGGGGGGTCCGGGGAGCTGTTTTTT. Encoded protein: CASSLETGGSGELFF.

CDR3 DNA sequence: TGTGCCAGCAGCTTAGAATACAGGGCAGGAAAACTGTTTTTT. Its translation: CASSLEYRAGKLFF. The chain is built from TRBV7-2 and TRBJ1-4, with a weak D call TRBD1 (6 bases). Trimming removed 1 base at V and 10 bases at J, with 13 bases between. CDR3 length equals 14 residues. Germline V gene lookup returns CDR1 SGHTA and CDR2 FQGNSA.